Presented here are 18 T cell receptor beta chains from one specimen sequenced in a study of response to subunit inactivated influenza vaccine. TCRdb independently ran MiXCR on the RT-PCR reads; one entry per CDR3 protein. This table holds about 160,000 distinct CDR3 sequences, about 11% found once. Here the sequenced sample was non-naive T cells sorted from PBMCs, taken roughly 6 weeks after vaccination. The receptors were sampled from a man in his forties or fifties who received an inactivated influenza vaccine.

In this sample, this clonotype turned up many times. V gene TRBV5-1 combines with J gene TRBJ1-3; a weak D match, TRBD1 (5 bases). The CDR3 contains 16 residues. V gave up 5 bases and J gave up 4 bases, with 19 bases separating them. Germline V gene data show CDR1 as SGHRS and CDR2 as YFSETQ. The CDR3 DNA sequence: TGCGCCAGCAGTTCCCGGGGCTCGACCCGGGGAAACACCATATATTTT. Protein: CASSSRGSTRGNTIYF.

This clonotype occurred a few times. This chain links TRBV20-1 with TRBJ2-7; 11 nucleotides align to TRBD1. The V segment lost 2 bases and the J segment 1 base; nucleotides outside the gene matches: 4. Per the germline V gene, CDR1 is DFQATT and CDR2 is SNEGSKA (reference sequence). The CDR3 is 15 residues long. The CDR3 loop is CSARSGTGGSYEQYF. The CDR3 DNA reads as TGCAGTGCTAGATCCGGGACAGGGGGGTCCTACGAGCAGTACTTC.

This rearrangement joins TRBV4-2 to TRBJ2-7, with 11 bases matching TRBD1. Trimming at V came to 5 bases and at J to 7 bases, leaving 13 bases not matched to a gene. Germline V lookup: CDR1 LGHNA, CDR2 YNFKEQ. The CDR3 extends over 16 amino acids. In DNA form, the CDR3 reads TGTGCCAGCAGCTCTACAAGGGGGACAGGGGGGAGTGAGCAGTACTTC. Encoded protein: CASSSTRGTGGSEQYF.

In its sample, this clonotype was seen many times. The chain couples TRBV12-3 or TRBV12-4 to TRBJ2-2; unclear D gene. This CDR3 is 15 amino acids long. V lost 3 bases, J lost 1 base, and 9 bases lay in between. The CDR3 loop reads CASSLWAVNTGELFF. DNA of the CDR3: TGTGCCAGCAGTTTGTGGGCAGTGAACACCGGGGAGCTGTTTTTT.

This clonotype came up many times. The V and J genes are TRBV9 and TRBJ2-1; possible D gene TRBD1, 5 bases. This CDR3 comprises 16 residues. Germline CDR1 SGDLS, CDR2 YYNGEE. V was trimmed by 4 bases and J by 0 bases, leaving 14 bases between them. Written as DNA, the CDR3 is TGTGCCAGCAGCAGGGGTTTGGAAAACTCCTACAATGAGCAGTTCTTC. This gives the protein CASSRGLENSYNEQFF.

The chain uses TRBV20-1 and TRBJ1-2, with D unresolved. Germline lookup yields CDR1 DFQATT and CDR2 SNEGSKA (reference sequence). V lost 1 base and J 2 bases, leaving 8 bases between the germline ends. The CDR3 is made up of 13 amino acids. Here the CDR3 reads CSARGTLNYGYTF. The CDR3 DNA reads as TGCAGTGCTAGAGGGACCCTGAACTATGGCTACACCTTC.

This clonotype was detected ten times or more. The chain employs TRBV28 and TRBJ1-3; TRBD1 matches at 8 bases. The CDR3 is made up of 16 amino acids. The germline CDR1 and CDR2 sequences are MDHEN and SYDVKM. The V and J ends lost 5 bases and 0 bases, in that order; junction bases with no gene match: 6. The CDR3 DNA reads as TGTGCCAGCAGTACCCGGACAGGGCGCTCTGGAAACACCATATATTTT. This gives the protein CASSTRTGRSGNTIYF.

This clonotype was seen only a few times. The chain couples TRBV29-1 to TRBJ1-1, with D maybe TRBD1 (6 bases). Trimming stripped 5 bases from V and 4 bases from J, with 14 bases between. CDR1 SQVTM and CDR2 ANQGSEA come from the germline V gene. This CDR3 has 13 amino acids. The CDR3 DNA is TGCAGCGTTTACCAGGGGCTTGGCACTGAAGCTTTCTTT. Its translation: CSVYQGLGTEAFF.

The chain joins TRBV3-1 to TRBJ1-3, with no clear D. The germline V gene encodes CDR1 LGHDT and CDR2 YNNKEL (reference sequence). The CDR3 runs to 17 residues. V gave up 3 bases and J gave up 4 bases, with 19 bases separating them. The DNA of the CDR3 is TGTGCCAGCAGCCAGAACAGCGCCCCGGGCCTGGGAAACACCATATATTTT. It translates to CASSQNSAPGLGNTIYF. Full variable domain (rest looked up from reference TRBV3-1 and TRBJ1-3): DTAVSQTPKYLVTQMGNDKSIKCEQNLGHDTMYWYKQDSKKFLKIMFSYNNKELIINETVPNRFSPKSPDKAHLNLHINSLELGDSAVYFCASSQNSAPGLGNTIYFGEGSWLTVV.

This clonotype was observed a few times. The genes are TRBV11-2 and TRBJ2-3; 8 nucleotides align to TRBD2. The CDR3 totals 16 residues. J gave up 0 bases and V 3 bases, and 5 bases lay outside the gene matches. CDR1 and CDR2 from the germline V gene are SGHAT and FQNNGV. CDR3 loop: CASSLGSGSSTDTQYF. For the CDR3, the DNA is TGTGCCAGCAGCTTGGGCAGCGGGAGCAGCACAGATACGCAGTATTTT. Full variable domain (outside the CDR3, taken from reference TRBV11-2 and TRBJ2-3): EAGVAQSPRYKIIEKRQSVAFWCNPISGHATLYWYQQILGQGPKLLIQFQNNGVVDDSQLPKDRFSAERLKGVDSTLKIQPAKLEDSAVYLCASSLGSGSSTDTQYFGPGTRLTVL.

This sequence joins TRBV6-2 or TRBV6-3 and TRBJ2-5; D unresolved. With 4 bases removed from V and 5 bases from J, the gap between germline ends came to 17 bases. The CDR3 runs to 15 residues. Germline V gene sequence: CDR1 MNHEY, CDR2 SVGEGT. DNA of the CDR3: TGTGCCAGCAGTTCCCCTGACATCCCCGAGGAGACCCAGTACTTC. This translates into CASSSPDIPEETQYF.

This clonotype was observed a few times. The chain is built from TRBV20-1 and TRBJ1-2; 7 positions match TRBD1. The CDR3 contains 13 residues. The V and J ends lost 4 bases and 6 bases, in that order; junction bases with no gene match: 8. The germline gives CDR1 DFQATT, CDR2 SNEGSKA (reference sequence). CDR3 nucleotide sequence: TGCAGTGCTACGCTACAGGGGATCGATGGCTACACCTTC. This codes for CSATLQGIDGYTF.

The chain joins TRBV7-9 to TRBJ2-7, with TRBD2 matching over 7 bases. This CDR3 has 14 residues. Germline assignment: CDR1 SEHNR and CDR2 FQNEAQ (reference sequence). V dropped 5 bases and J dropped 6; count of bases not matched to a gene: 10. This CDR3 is CASSQSGWGGEQYF. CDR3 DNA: TGTGCCAGCAGCCAAAGCGGTTGGGGGGGCGAGCAGTACTTC.

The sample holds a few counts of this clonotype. The DNA of the CDR3 is TGTGCCACCCCAAGTCCAGCGGGGGGACTCCAAGAGACCCAGTACTTC. Residues: CATPSPAGGLQETQYF. The gene calls are TRBV27 and TRBJ2-5; 9 positions match TRBD2. This CDR3 contains 16 residues. Per germline, CDR1 MNHEY and CDR2 SMNVEV (reference sequence). The trim removed 10 bases at V and 1 base at J, leaving 13 bases unmatched.

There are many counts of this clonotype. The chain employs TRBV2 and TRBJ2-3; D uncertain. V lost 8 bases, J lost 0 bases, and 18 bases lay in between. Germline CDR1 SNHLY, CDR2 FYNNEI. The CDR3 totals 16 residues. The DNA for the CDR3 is TGTGCCAGCGGTACTCACATCGAGGCTAGCACAGATACGCAGTATTTT. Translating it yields CASGTHIEASTDTQYF.

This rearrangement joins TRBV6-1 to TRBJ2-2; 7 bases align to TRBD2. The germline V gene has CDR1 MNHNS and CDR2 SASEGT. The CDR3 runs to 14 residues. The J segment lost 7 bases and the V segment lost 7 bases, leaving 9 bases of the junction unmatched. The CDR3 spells CASKAGRSYGELFF. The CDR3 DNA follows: TGTGCCAGCAAAGCGGGAAGGTCTTACGGGGAGCTGTTTTTT.

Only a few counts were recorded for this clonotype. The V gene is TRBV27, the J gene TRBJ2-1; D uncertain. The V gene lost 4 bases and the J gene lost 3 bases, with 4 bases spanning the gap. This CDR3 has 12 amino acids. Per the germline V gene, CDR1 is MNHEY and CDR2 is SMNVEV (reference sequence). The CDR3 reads CASSSGYNEQFF. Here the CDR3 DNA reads TGTGCCAGCAGTTCTGGCTACAATGAGCAGTTCTTC.

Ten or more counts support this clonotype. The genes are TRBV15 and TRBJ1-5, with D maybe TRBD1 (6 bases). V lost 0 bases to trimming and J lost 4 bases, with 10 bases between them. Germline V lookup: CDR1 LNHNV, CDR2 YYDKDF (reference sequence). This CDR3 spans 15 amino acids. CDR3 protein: CATSRDKGGNQPQHF. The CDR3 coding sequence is TGTGCCACCAGCAGAGATAAAGGGGGTAATCAGCCCCAGCATTTT.